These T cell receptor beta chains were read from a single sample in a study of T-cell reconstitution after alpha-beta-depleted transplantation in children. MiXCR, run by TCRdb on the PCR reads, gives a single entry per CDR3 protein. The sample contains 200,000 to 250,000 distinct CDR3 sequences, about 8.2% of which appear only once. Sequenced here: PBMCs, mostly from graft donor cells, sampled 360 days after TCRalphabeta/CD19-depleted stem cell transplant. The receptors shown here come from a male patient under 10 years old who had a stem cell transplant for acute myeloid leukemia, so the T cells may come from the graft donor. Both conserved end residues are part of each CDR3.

CDR3: CASSPLSPDTQYF
J: TRBJ2-3
length: 13
V: TRBV7-6

CDR3: CASRSRGGVNTEAFF
J: TRBJ1-1
length: 15
V: TRBV12-3/TRBV12-4

CDR3: CASAEIQVNTEAFF
J: TRBJ1-1
length: 14
V: TRBV5-1

CDR3: CASSLLPSYEQYF
J: TRBJ2-7
length: 13
V: TRBV27

CDR3: CASSPQSGILDPQYF
J: TRBJ2-7
length: 15
V: TRBV18

CDR3: CASSETKDRAGSKNIQYF
J: TRBJ2-4
length: 18
V: TRBV10-2

CDR3: CASSQVVSGGGGEQFF
J: TRBJ2-1
length: 16
V: TRBV3-1

CDR3: CASSFGGRTKETQYF
J: TRBJ2-5
length: 15
V: TRBV12-3/TRBV12-4

CDR3: CASSQLRGAGELFF
J: TRBJ2-2
length: 14
V: TRBV25-1

CDR3: CASSLDGSASEAFF
J: TRBJ1-1
length: 14
V: TRBV11-2

CDR3: CASSLGAGQGNYGYTF
J: TRBJ1-2
length: 16
V: TRBV7-9

CDR3: CASSLTPQRDNLLEYF
J: TRBJ2-7
length: 16
V: TRBV7-8

CDR3: CSVAGGRADFGELFF
J: TRBJ2-2
length: 15
V: TRBV29-1

CDR3: CASSRVRAGGYTF
J: TRBJ1-2
length: 13
V: TRBV11-2

CDR3: CAISAHASDDTQYF
J: TRBJ2-3
length: 14
V: TRBV10-3

CDR3: CSARRRGEGQPQHF
J: TRBJ1-5
length: 14
V: TRBV20-1

CDR3: CSVERQGRFEAFF
J: TRBJ1-1
length: 13
V: TRBV29-1

CDR3: CATSRTRDYNEQFF
J: TRBJ2-1
length: 14
V: TRBV15

CDR3: CASSRDRTNTGELFF
J: TRBJ2-2
length: 15
V: TRBV11-3

CDR3: CSAPAQTVNTEAFF
J: TRBJ1-1
length: 14
V: TRBV20-1

CDR3: CASRPSGRGDTQYF
J: TRBJ2-3
length: 14
V: TRBV12-3/TRBV12-4

CDR3: CASSLVRTSGSSEAFF
J: TRBJ1-1
length: 16
V: TRBV7-9

CDR3: CASSKNGLAGNTGELFF
J: TRBJ2-2
length: 17
V: TRBV7-2

CDR3: CASSKDAGNYGYTF
J: TRBJ1-2
length: 14
V: TRBV21-1

CDR3: CASSPIKGHPSYEQYF
J: TRBJ2-7
length: 16
V: TRBV27

CDR3: CSARGLAGLAYNEQFF
J: TRBJ2-1
length: 16
V: TRBV20-1

CDR3: CSASPLAGFSYNEQFF
J: TRBJ2-1
length: 16
V: TRBV20-1

CDR3: CASSFSGGLAKNIQYF
J: TRBJ2-4
length: 16
V: TRBV12-3/TRBV12-4

CDR3: CASSLWTGARDGYTF
J: TRBJ1-2
length: 15
V: TRBV5-1

CDR3: CASSSGPSGGPGDTQYF
J: TRBJ2-3
length: 17
V: TRBV7-2

CDR3: CASSSWGTSGGELFF
J: TRBJ2-2
length: 15
V: TRBV7-2

CDR3: CASSLLLGEDPLWEQFF
J: TRBJ2-1
length: 17
V: TRBV5-5

CDR3: CASSPRMVSFPSNTGELFF
J: TRBJ2-2
length: 19
V: TRBV9

CDR3: CASSVNYRGSYGYTF
J: TRBJ1-2
length: 15
V: TRBV9

CDR3: CASSPPPGRGSTDTQYF
J: TRBJ2-3
length: 17
V: TRBV12-3/TRBV12-4

CDR3: CSAVAGAVTDTQYF
J: TRBJ2-3
length: 14
V: TRBV20-1

CDR3: CATVTGEETQYF
J: TRBJ2-5
length: 12
V: TRBV24-1

CDR3: CASSGRLAGQETQYF
J: TRBJ2-5
length: 15
V: TRBV7-6

CDR3: CASSLAINQPQHF
J: TRBJ1-5
length: 13
V: TRBV12-3/TRBV12-4

CDR3: CSVEGAQRRSTDTQYF
J: TRBJ2-3
length: 16
V: TRBV29-1

CDR3: CASSQDGRFYEQFF
J: TRBJ2-1
length: 14
V: TRBV4-1

CDR3: CASSLSSGFHNEQFF
J: TRBJ2-1
length: 15
V: TRBV7-6

CDR3: CASTQTSGGAGEQFF
J: TRBJ2-1
length: 15
V: TRBV2

CDR3: CATSDCWRWGDNYGYTF
J: TRBJ1-2
length: 17
V: TRBV24-1

CDR3: CASSPGLSGETQYF
J: TRBJ2-5
length: 14
V: TRBV7-2

CDR3: CASIMSGDSYNEQFF
J: TRBJ2-1
length: 15
V: TRBV6-5

CDR3: CASSLVQVTDTQYF
J: TRBJ2-3
length: 14
V: TRBV11-2

CDR3: CSETDRGKETQYF
J: TRBJ2-5
length: 13
V: TRBV29-1

CDR3: CASSLEWNTEAFF
J: TRBJ1-1
length: 13
V: TRBV12-3/TRBV12-4

CDR3: CASSARTSGQPLAKNIQYF
J: TRBJ2-4
length: 19
V: TRBV11-1